This is a list of T cell receptor beta chains from one sample in a study of shared clonotypes between healthy human individuals. This table comes from immunoSEQ multiplex PCR, and its TCRdb copy is limited to in-frame clones, with some not included. The data contain about 490,000 clones, 76% of them seen just once; the ten biggest clones take up approximately 12%. Sequences were obtained from PBMCs. The receptor set was obtained from a woman aged 40 to 55 in good health. Some clones in this sample may be carry-over from other donors' samples. The CDR3 runs from the conserved cysteine through the conserved F or W. D genes are given only for firm matches.

NA	16	TRBV18	CASSPVIGANTGELFF
NA	13	TRBV27	CASSFSGDYGYTF
TRBD1	13	TRBV19	CASSTHPGGEQYF
NA	14	TRBV30	CAWSGWPGDYEQYF
NA	15	TRBV11-2	CASSFWGGFSYEQYF
NA	13	TRBV2	CASSVGRDDEQYF
NA	15	TRBV11-2	CASSLGSGTNEKLFF
NA	16	TRBV18	CASSPNTQTNTGELFF
NA	16	TRBV19	CASNPPGPSGANVLTF
TRBD1	15	TRBV5-4	CASSSSTGGGETQYF
NA	14	TRBV11-2	CASSHRDGTYEQYF
NA	16	TRBV15	CATSRDGRVRQETQYF
NA	16	TRBV7-7	CASSPRANYAINEQFF
NA	15	TRBV6-5	CASSSAQGGPYEQYF
NA	15	TRBV7-2	CASSPSRQGSQPQHF
TRBD1	15	TRBV15	CATSPRQGVRYGYTF
NA	13	TRBV7-9	CASAGRGNQPQHF
NA	15	TRBV7-6	CASSPGTPGNTEAFF
NA	16	TRBV2	CASKGDSLRSNYGYTF
TRBD1	14	TRBV19	CASSIGQGRPEAFF
NA	12	TRBV7-9	CASSLEGGVQHF
NA	15	TRBV7-2	CASSPGTPQVGELFF
TRBD1	14	TRBV19	CASERTGGNQPQHF
TRBD2	14	TRBV28	CASRSSGATYEQYF
NA	13	TRBV7-2	CASSFTENTEAFF
NA	15	TRBV4-2	CASSQEQGHNQPQHF
TRBD1	14	TRBV15	CATRGTGDFYGYTF
TRBD2	16	TRBV28	CASRPVGREIGNEQFF